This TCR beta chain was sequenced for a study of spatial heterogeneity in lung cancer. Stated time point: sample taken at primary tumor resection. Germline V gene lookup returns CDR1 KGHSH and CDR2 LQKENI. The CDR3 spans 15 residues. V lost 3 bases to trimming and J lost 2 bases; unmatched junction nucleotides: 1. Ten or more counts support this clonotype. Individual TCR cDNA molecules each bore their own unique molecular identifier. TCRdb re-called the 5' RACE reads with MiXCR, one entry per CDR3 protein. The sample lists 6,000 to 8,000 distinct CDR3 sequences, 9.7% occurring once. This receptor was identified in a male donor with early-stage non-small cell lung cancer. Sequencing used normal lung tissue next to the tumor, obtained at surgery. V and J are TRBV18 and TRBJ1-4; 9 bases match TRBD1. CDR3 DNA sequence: TGTGCCAGCTCACCCGGGACAGGGACTAATGAAAAACTGTTTTTT. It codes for CASSPGTGTNEKLFF.